A selection of T cell receptor beta chains follows, all from one sample in a study of CD8+ T cells in alopecia areata. The data were produced by immunoSEQ multiplex PCR, yet TCRdb's version contains in-frame clones alone and is incomplete. The profile shows 150,000 or so clones, approximately 45% of them singletons. What was sequenced was CD4+ T cells sorted from blood. These TCRs come from a human donor with alopecia areata. The CDR3 runs from the conserved cysteine through the conserved F or W. A D gene is named only where the DNA matches it firmly. Size tells how often a clone was seen (once, few, many) or the class of an expanded clone, and some rows leave it out.

>few|.|TRBJ1-2|TRBV5-1
CASSLETNYGYTF
TGCGCCAGCAGCTTGGAGACTAACTATGGCTACACCTTC
>.|.|TRBJ2-5|TRBV28
CASSLGPRRWTQYF
TGTGCCAGCAGCTTGGGTCCCCGACGTTGGACCCAGTACTTC
>.|.|TRBJ1-2|TRBV28
CASREDYGYTF
TGTGCCAGCAGAGAAGATTACGGCTACACCTTC
>.|.|TRBJ2-1|TRBV23-1
CASCAGRTENEQFF
TGCGCCAGCTGTGCGGGTCGAACAGAGAATGAGCAGTTCTTC
>.|TRBD1|TRBJ2-5|TRBV6-6
CASSQGARWETQYF
TGTGCCAGCAGTCAGGGGGCGCGATGGGAGACCCAGTACTTC
>few|TRBD1|TRBJ2-7|TRBV5-1
CASSPDRVRYEQYF
TGCGCCAGCAGCCCGGACAGGGTGAGGTACGAGCAGTACTTC
>.|TRBD2|TRBJ2-5|TRBV25-1
CASSGAGEGEETQYF
TGTGCCAGCAGTGGAGCGGGAGAAGGGGAAGAGACCCAGTACTTC
>few|.|TRBJ2-1|TRBV20-1
CSARENNEQFF
TGCAGTGCTAGAGAGAACAATGAGCAGTTCTTC
>few|.|TRBJ1-2|TRBV29-1
CSVDGAYYGYTF
TGCAGCGTTGACGGGGCGTACTATGGCTACACCTTC
>few|.|TRBJ2-5|TRBV5-4
CASSSGPPVWDF
TGTGCCAGCAGCTCTGGACCGCCGGTCTGGGACTTC
>.|.|TRBJ2-7|TRBV11-2
CASSPAFPFSTYEQYF
TGTGCCAGCAGCCCTGCCTTTCCCTTTAGCACCTACGAGCAGTACTTC
>.|TRBD2|TRBJ2-1|TRBV19
CASSTGLAGASSYNEQFF
TGTGCCAGTAGTACTGGACTAGCGGGAGCTAGCTCCTACAATGAGCAGTTCTTC
>.|TRBD1|TRBJ2-2|TRBV29-1
CSVVPRDRRTGEPFF
TGCAGCGTCGTCCCCCGGGACAGACGGACCGGGGAGCCGTTTTTT
>.|TRBD1|TRBJ2-6|TRBV5-1
CASSLARPVFFQGAFSGANVLTF
TGCGCCAGCAGCTTGGCCCGCCCCGTGTTCTTCCAGGGGGCGTTCAGTGGGGCCAACGTCCTGACTTTC
>many|.|TRBJ1-3|TRBV7-9
CASSLGTSGNTIYF
TGTGCCAGCAGCTTAGGGACCTCTGGAAACACCATATATTTT
>.|.|TRBJ1-2|TRBV29-1
CSVRLPTGPDGYTF
TGCAGCGTCCGACTACCAACAGGGCCGGATGGCTACACCTTC
>.|TRBD1|TRBJ1-2|TRBV30
CAWTATGVYGYTF
TGTGCCTGGACTGCGACAGGGGTCTATGGCTACACCTTC
>few|.|TRBJ1-2|TRBV14
CASSPVGGANYGYTF
TGTGCCAGCAGCCCCGTCGGGGGGGCTAACTATGGCTACACCTTC
>few|.|TRBJ2-5|TRBV29-1
CSVVQGPGRETQYF
TGCAGCGTTGTTCAGGGACCGGGGAGGGAGACCCAGTACTTC
>.|.|TRBJ2-3|TRBV29-1
CSVEGDADTQYF
TGCAGCGTTGAAGGTGATGCGGATACGCAGTATTTT
>few|.|TRBJ2-1|TRBV2
CASSEASGYPYNEQFF
TGTGCCAGCAGTGAAGCCTCAGGGTACCCCTACAATGAGCAGTTCTTC
>.|.|TRBJ2-7|TRBV28
CASSLYWSSYEQYF
TGTGCCAGCAGTTTATATTGGAGCTCCTACGAGCAGTACTTC
>few|TRBD2|TRBJ2-2|TRBV10-3
CAISEILAGETGELFF
TGTGCCATCAGTGAGATACTAGCGGGAGAGACCGGGGAGCTGTTTTTT
>once|TRBD1|TRBJ2-7|TRBV18
CASSQGVGTGRTYEQYF
TGTGCCAGCTCACAAGGAGTCGGGACAGGAAGAACCTACGAGCAGTACTTC
>.|.|TRBJ2-1|TRBV29-1
CSVGRDSYNEQFF
TGCAGCGTTGGACGGGACTCCTACAATGAGCAGTTCTTC
>.|.|TRBJ2-1|TRBV9
CASSGGANEQFF
TGTGCCAGCAGCGGGGGGGCCAATGAGCAGTTCTTC
>.|TRBD2|TRBJ2-7|TRBV11-2
CASSLGGLARSYEQYF
TGTGCCAGCAGCTTAGGAGGACTAGCCCGCTCCTACGAGCAGTACTTC
>few|.|TRBJ2-4|TRBV29-1
CSGQGSGKNIQYF
TGCAGCGGCCAGGGTTCAGGCAAAAACATTCAGTACTTC